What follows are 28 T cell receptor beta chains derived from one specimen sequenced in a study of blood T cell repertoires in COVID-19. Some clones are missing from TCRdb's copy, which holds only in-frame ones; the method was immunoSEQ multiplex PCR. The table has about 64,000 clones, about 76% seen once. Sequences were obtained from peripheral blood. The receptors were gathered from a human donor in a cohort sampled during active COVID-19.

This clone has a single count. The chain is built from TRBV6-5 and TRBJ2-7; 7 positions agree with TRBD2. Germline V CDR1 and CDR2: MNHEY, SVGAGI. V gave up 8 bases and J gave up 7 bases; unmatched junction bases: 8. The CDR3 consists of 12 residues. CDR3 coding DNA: TGTGCCAGCGGGACTACCTCTTGGGAGCAGTACTTC. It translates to CASGTTSWEQYF.

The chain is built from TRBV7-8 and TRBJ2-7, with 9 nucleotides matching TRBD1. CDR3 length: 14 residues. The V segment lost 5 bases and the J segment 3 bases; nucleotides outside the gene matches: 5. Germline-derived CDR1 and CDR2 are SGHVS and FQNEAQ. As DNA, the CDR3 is TGTGCCAGCAGCGCCACGGGACAGGGCTACGAGCAGTACTTC. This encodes CASSATGQGYEQYF. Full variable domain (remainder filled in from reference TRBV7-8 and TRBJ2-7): GAGVSQSPRYKVAKRGQDVALRCDPISGHVSLFWYQQALGQGPEFLTYFQNEAQLDKSGLPSDRFFAERPEGSVSTLKIQRTQQEDSAVYLCASSATGQGYEQYFGPGTRLTVT.

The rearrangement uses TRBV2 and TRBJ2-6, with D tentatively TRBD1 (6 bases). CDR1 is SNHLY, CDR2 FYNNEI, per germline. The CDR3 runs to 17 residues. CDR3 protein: CAGGDNGRGGGANVLTF. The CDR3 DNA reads TGTGCTGGGGGCGATAACGGAAGGGGCGGCGGGGCCAACGTCCTGACTTTC. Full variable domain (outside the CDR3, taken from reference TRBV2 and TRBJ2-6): EPEVTQTPSHQVTQMGQEVILRCVPISNHLYFYWYRQILGQKVEFLVSFYNNEISEKSEIFDDQFSVERPDGSNFTLKIRSTKLEDSAMYFCAGGDNGRGGGANVLTFGAGSRLTVL.

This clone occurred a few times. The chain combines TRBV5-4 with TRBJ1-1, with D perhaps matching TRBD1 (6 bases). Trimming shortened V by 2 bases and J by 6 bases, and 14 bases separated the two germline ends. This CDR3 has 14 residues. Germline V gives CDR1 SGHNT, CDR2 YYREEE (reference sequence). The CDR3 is CASSLQNRAPEAFF. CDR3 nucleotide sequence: TGTGCCAGCAGCTTACAGAACAGGGCTCCTGAAGCTTTCTTT.

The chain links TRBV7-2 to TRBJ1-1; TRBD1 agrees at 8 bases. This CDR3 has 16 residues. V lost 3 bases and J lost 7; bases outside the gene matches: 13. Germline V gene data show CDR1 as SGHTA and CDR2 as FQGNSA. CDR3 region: CASSFGTGGSRSEAFF. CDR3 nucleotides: TGTGCCAGCAGCTTTGGGACAGGCGGCTCCAGGAGTGAAGCTTTCTTT.

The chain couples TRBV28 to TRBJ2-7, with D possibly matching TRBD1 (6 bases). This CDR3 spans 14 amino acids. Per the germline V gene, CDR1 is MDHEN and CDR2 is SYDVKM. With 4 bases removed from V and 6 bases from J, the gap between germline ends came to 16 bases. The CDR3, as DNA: TGTGCCAGCAGTTATCCGGGTGGGGGCGGCGAGCAGTACTTC. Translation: CASSYPGGGGEQYF.

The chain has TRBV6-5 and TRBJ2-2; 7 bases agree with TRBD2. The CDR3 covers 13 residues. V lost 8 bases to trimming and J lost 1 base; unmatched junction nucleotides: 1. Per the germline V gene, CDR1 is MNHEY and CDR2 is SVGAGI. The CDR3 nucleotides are TGTGCCAGCGGCGGGGGGAACACCGGGGAGCTGTTTTTT. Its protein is CASGGGNTGELFF.

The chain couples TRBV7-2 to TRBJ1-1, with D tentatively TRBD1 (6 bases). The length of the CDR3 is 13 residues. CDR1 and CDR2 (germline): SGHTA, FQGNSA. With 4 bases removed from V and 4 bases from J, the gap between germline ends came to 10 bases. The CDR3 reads CASSSMDSTEAFF. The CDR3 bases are TGTGCCAGCAGCTCCATGGACAGCACTGAAGCTTTCTTT.

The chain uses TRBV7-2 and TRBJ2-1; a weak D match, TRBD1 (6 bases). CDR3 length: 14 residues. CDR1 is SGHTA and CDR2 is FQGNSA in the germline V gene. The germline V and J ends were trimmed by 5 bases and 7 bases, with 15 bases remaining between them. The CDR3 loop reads CASSPLGGRNEQFF. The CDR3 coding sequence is TGTGCCAGCAGCCCCCTTGGGGGCCGAAATGAGCAGTTCTTC.

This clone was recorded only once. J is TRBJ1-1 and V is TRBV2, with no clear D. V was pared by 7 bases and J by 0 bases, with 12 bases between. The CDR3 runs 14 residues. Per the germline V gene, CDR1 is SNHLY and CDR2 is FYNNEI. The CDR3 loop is CASNSVTMNTEAFF. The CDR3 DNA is TGTGCCAGCAACTCGGTCACCATGAACACTGAAGCTTTCTTT.

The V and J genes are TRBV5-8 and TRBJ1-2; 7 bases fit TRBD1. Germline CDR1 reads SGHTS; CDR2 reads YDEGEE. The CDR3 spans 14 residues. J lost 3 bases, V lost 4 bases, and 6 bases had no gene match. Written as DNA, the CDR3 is TGTGCCAGCAGCCGGGGGCAGGGGGACTATGGCTACACCTTC. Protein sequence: CASSRGQGDYGYTF.

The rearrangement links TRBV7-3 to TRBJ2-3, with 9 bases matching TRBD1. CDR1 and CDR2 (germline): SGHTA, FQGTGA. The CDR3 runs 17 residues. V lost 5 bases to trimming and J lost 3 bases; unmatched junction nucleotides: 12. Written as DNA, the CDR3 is TGTGCCAGCAGCCTCCAGCCCGACAGGGGGGGTACAGATACGCAGTATTTT. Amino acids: CASSLQPDRGGTDTQYF.

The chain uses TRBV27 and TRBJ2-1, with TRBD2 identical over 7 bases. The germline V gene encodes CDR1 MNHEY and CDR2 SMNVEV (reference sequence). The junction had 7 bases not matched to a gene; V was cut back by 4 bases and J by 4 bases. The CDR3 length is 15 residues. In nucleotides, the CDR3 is TGTGCCAGCAGTTATTCTGGCGGGGGATACAATGAGCAGTTCTTC. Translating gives CASSYSGGGYNEQFF.

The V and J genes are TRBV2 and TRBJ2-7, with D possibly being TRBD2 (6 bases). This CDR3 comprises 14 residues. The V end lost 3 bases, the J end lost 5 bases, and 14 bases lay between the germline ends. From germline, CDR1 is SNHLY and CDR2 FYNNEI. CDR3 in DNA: TGTGCCAGCAGTGAGAGAGGAGGGATCCACGAGCAGTACTTC. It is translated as CASSERGGIHEQYF. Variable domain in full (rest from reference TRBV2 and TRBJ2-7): EPEVTQTPSHQVTQMGQEVILRCVPISNHLYFYWYRQILGQKVEFLVSFYNNEISEKSEIFDDQFSVERPDGSNFTLKIRSTKLEDSAMYFCASSERGGIHEQYFGPGTRLTVT.

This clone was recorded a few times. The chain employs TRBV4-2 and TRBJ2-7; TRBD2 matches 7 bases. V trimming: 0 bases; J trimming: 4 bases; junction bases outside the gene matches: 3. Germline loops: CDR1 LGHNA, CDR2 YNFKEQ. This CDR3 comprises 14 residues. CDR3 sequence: CASSQDAGVYEQYF. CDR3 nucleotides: TGTGCCAGCAGCCAAGATGCGGGGGTTTACGAGCAGTACTTC.

The CDR3 sequence is CASKSGMVTDTQYF. The CDR3 DNA reads TGTGCCAGCAAAAGCGGGATGGTGACAGATACGCAGTATTTT. The V call is TRBV27, the J call TRBJ2-3; 7 positions match TRBD2. J gave up 3 bases and V 7 bases, and 7 bases lay outside the gene matches. The germline V gene has CDR1 MNHEY and CDR2 SMNVEV (reference sequence). This CDR3 contains 14 residues.

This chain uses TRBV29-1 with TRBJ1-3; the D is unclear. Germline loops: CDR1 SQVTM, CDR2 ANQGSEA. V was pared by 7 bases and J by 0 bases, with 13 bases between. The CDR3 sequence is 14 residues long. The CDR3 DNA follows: TGCAGCGCAACGCGGGATCTCTCTGGAAACACCATATATTTT. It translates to CSATRDLSGNTIYF.

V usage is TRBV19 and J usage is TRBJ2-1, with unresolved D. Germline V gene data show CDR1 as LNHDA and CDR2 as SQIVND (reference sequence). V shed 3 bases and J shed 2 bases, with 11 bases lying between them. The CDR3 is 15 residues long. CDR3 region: CASSIKLFAYNEQFF. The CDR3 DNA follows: TGTGCCAGTAGTATCAAACTCTTTGCCTACAATGAGCAGTTCTTC.

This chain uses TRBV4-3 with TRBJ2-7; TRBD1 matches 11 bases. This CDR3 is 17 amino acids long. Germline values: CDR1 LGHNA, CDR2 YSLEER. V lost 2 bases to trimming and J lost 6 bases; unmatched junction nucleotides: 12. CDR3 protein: CASSQSFPGTGGSEQYF. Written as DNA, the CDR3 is TGCGCCAGCAGCCAATCTTTTCCCGGGACAGGGGGATCCGAGCAGTACTTC.

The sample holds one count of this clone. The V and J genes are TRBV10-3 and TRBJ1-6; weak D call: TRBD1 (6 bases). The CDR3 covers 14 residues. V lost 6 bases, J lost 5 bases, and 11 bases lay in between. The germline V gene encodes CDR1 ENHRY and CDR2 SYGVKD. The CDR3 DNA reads TGTGCCATCAGACCGGGACAAGATAATTCACCCCTCCACTTT. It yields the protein CAIRPGQDNSPLHF.

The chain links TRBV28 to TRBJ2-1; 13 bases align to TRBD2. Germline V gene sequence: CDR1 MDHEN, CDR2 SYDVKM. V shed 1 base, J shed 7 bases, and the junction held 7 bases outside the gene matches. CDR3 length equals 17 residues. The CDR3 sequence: CASSLLGTSGAGNEQFF. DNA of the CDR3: TGTGCCAGCAGTTTATTGGGGACTAGCGGGGCGGGGAATGAGCAGTTCTTC.

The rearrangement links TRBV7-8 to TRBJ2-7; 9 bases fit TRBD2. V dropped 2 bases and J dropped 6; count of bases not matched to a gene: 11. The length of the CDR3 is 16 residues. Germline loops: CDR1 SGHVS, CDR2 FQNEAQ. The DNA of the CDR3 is TGTGCCAGCAGCTTAAAAGGGACTAGCCCCAAGAGCGAGCAGTACTTC. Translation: CASSLKGTSPKSEQYF.

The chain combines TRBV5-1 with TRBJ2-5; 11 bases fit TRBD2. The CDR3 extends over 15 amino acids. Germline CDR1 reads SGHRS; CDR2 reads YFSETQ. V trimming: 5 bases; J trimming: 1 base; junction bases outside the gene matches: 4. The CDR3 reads CASRDSGGVQETQYF. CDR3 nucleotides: TGCGCCAGCAGGGATAGCGGGGGGGTCCAAGAGACCCAGTACTTC.

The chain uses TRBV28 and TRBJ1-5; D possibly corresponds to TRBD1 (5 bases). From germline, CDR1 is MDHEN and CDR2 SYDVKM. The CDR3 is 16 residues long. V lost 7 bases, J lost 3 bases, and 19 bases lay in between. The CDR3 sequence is CASTLNWRDPNQPQHF. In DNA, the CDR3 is TGTGCCAGCACCCTAAACTGGAGGGACCCCAATCAGCCCCAGCATTTT.

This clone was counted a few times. The CDR3 coding sequence is TGTGCCAGCTCACGACCTACAGGGTTGCCTGAAGCTTTCTTT. Its translation: CASSRPTGLPEAFF. This rearrangement joins TRBV18 to TRBJ1-1, with D perhaps matching TRBD1 (6 bases). The germline V gene encodes CDR1 KGHSH and CDR2 LQKENI. The CDR3 is 14 amino acids. Trimming removed 4 bases at V and 6 bases at J, with 15 bases between.

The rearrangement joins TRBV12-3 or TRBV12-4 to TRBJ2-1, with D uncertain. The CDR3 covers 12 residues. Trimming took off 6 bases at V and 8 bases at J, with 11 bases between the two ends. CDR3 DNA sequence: TGTGCCAGCAGGTCTGATGGCTATGAGCAGTTCTTC. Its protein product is CASRSDGYEQFF.

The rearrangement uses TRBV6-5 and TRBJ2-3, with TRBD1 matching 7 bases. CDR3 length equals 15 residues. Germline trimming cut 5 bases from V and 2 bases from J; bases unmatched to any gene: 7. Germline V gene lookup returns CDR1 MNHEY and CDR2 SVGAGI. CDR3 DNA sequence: TGTGCCAGCAGTCCAAGGACAGGAAACACAGATACGCAGTATTTT. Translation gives CASSPRTGNTDTQYF.

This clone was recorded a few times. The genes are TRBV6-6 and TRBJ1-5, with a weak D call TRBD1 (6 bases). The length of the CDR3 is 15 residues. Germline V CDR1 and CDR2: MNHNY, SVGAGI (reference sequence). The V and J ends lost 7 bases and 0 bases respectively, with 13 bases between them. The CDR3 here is CASTDRPYSNQPQHF. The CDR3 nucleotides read TGTGCCAGCACCGACAGGCCGTATAGCAATCAGCCCCAGCATTTT.